These 5 T cell receptor beta chains share one sample of origin, sequenced in a study of blood T cell repertoires in COVID-19. Profiling relied on immunoSEQ multiplex PCR, and the TCRdb table lists in-frame clones only, not all of them. The data show under 300,000 clones, approximately 82% seen once. The sample consisted of peripheral blood. These receptors all stem from a woman in her 40s who had recovered from COVID-19.

This clone was seen more than once but under ten times. This chain connects TRBV12-3 or TRBV12-4 to TRBJ2-2, with TRBD1 identical over 7 bases. The CDR3 spans 13 residues. Trimming took 6 bases from V and 6 from J; bases not matched to a gene: 4. This CDR3 reads CASSLTGPGELFF. CDR3 coding DNA: TGTGCCAGCAGCTTGACAGGGCCCGGGGAGCTGTTTTTT.

This clone was counted a single time. This chain joins TRBV10-1 and TRBJ2-2; 7 positions match TRBD1. This CDR3 is 13 amino acids long. V shed 5 bases and J 5 bases; nucleotides not matched to a gene: 2. CDR1 WNHNN and CDR2 SYGVQD come from the germline V gene (reference sequence). The chain's CDR3 is CASSMTGTGELFF. CDR3 in DNA: TGCGCCAGCAGTATGACAGGGACCGGGGAGCTGTTTTTT.

The CDR3, as DNA: TGTGCCTGGGCACACAGCGGGACTGTAAATCAGCCCCAGCATTTT. It specifies CAWAHSGTVNQPQHF. This chain links TRBV30 with TRBJ1-5, with D possibly being TRBD1 (5 bases). The CDR3 runs to 15 residues. Germline assignment: CDR1 GTSNPN and CDR2 SVGIG (reference sequence). The V and J ends lost 5 bases and 4 bases respectively, with 18 bases between them.

The gene calls are TRBV5-1 and TRBJ2-7, with TRBD2 matching over 15 bases. This CDR3 has 18 amino acids. V lost 0 bases to trimming and J lost 7 bases; unmatched junction nucleotides: 11. Germline V lookup: CDR1 SGHRS, CDR2 YFSETQ. The CDR3 DNA follows: TGCGCCAGCAGCTTGGCACCCGGGACTAGCGGGGGGCCGGGGGAGCAGTACTTC. It codes for CASSLAPGTSGGPGEQYF.

The chain joins TRBV9 to TRBJ2-1; 8 nucleotides line up with TRBD2. The CDR3 is made up of 15 amino acids. Germline CDR1 SGDLS, CDR2 YYNGEE. Trimming took 2 bases from V and 5 from J; bases not matched to a gene: 6. CDR3 in DNA: TGTGCCAGCAGCGTCGGGGGGGCCATCCACAATGAGCAGTTCTTC. This encodes CASSVGGAIHNEQFF.